This T cell receptor beta chain was sequenced for a study of blood T cell repertoires in COVID-19. Background on the study: Donors in the United States, Italy and Spain gave samples during acute or convalescent COVID-19. PBMCs, B-cell-depleted T cells, or T cells provided the cDNA or gDNA that made up the material.

As originally analysed: The authors estimated nucleated cell counts from reference gene primer amplification. Produced via immunoSEQ multiplex PCR; TCRdb's table is partial and in-frame only. That table furnishes V, J and clone size, whereas the DNA furnished D and trimming. The sample comprises around 250,000 clones, roughly 88% of which are singletons, and roughly 2.3% rests with the top ten. Trimming removed 6 bases at V and 5 bases at J, with 13 bases between. The CDR3 contains 13 residues. The clonotype was recovered from a man under 40 who had recovered from COVID-19. The source material was peripheral blood. The chain combines TRBV12-3 or TRBV12-4 with TRBJ2-5; tentative D call: TRBD2 (5 bases). CDR3 residues: CASSYLAEETQYF. CDR3 DNA: TGTGCCAGCAGCTACCTAGCCGAGGAGACCCAGTACTTC.